Below are 18 T cell receptor beta chains sequenced from a single sample in a study of identical twins. TCRdb re-called the 5' RACE reads through MiXCR, storing one row per CDR3 protein. The data show roughly 290,000 distinct CDR3 sequences, 8% to 9.5% seen once. The same data also went into a second study, on yellow fever vaccine responses in identical twins.

The sample taken for sequencing was CD8+ T cells sorted from blood. The receptor source for this set is a woman aged 18-29 years in good health.

The V gene is TRBV3-1, the J gene TRBJ2-1; D not resolved. Deletions cut 4 bases from V and 6 bases from J, with 19 bases between. The germline gives CDR1 LGHDT, CDR2 YNNKEL (reference sequence). This CDR3 contains 16 residues. The CDR3 region is CASSRATTVRINEQFF. In DNA form, the CDR3 reads TGTGCCAGCAGCCGAGCCACTACGGTGAGGATCAATGAGCAGTTCTTC.

CDR3 in amino acids: CASSISEQPPPTYNEQFF. CDR3 nucleotides: TGTGCCAGCAGCATTAGCGAGCAGCCCCCTCCGACCTACAATGAGCAGTTCTTC. The chain employs TRBV6-1 and TRBJ2-1, with D perhaps matching TRBD2 (5 bases). V shed 6 bases and J shed 2 bases, with 23 bases lying between them. The CDR3 runs 18 residues. Germline CDR1 and CDR2: MNHNS and SASEGT.

There are many counts of this clonotype. This rearrangement joins TRBV5-6 to TRBJ2-1; D might be TRBD1 (5 bases). CDR1 and CDR2 from the germline V gene are SGHDT and YYEEEE. The V and J ends lost 4 bases and 2 bases respectively, with 7 bases between them. The length of the CDR3 is 13 residues. Here the CDR3 reads CASSEDTYNEQFF. For the CDR3, the DNA is TGTGCCAGCAGCGAGGACACCTACAATGAGCAGTTCTTC.

This clonotype was seen a handful of times. The chain is built from TRBV20-1 and TRBJ2-7; TRBD1 matches at 8 bases. Looked up from germline, CDR1 is DFQATT and CDR2 is SNEGSKA (reference sequence). V trimming: 3 bases; J trimming: 5 bases; junction bases outside the gene matches: 12. The CDR3 is 15 amino acids. The CDR3 nucleotides are TGCAGTGCTAGTCGCGAGACAGGGGACCTTCACGAGCAGTACTTC. It is translated as CSASRETGDLHEQYF.

The V gene is TRBV7-9, the J gene TRBJ1-2; D unclear. The CDR3 consists of 12 residues. The germline V and J ends were trimmed by 5 bases and 5 bases, with 9 bases remaining between them. Per the germline V gene, CDR1 is SEHNR and CDR2 is FQNEAQ (reference sequence). CDR3 residues: CASSPNTYGYTF. The DNA of the CDR3 is TGTGCCAGCAGCCCCAACACATATGGCTACACCTTC.

This clonotype was seen at least ten times. The rearrangement uses TRBV2 and TRBJ1-1, with D unresolved. The CDR3 is 15 residues long. V was shortened by 3 bases and J by 7 bases, with 18 bases between the two germline ends. CDR1 is SNHLY and CDR2 is FYNNEI in the germline V gene. The DNA of the CDR3 is TGTGCCAGCAGTGATGGCCAGTTGAGCCCCAGTGAAGCTTTCTTT. Residues: CASSDGQLSPSEAFF.

This clonotype was counted only a few times. The gene calls are TRBV7-9 and TRBJ2-7; 14 nucleotides align to TRBD2. The J segment lost 0 bases and the V segment lost 5 bases, leaving 3 bases of the junction unmatched. CDR3 length: 16 residues. CDR1 and CDR2 from the germline V gene are SEHNR and FQNEAQ (reference sequence). In DNA, the CDR3 is TGTGCCAGCAGCATAGGGACTAGCGGGGGCTCCTACGAGCAGTACTTC. Its translation: CASSIGTSGGSYEQYF.

This clonotype occurred many times. The chain uses TRBV7-9 and TRBJ2-1; tentatively, D is TRBD1 (6 bases). Trimming took off 5 bases at V and 8 bases at J, with 7 bases between the two ends. The CDR3 has 11 amino acids. Germline V gene lookup returns CDR1 SEHNR and CDR2 FQNEAQ (reference sequence). The CDR3 DNA reads TGTGCCAGCAGCCGGACAGATGAGCAGTTCTTC. It specifies CASSRTDEQFF. The entire variable domain, with the rest obtained from reference TRBV7-9 and TRBJ2-1, is as follows: DTGVSQNPRHKITKRGQNVTFRCDPISEHNRLYWYRQTLGQGPEFLTYFQNEAQLEKSRLLSDRFSAERPKGSFSTLEIQRTEQGDSAMYLCASSRTDEQFFGPGTRLTVL.

This clonotype came up a few times. The J gene is TRBJ2-1, the V gene TRBV5-1; the D gene is possibly TRBD2 (6 bases). The ends were cut back, 8 bases at V and 4 bases at J, with 13 bases in the middle. CDR3 length equals 13 residues. Germline V gene sequence: CDR1 SGHRS, CDR2 YFSETQ. The CDR3 region has the DNA TGCGCCAGTAAAGAGCGGGCATACAATGAGCAGTTCTTC. This gives the protein CASKERAYNEQFF.

This chain uses TRBV14 with TRBJ2-5; D might be TRBD2 (6 bases). Trimming took 0 bases from V and 7 from J, leaving 15 bases between them. The CDR3 extends over 15 amino acids. Germline CDR1 is SGHDN and CDR2 is FVKESK. The CDR3 here is CASSQDGGAVRTQYF. The CDR3 coding sequence is TGTGCCAGCAGCCAAGATGGCGGGGCCGTCAGGACCCAGTACTTC.

This clonotype was seen repeatedly, ten times or more. The V gene is TRBV3-1, the J gene TRBJ2-1; D is unresolved. V was pared by 0 bases and J by 0 bases, with 12 bases between. This CDR3 has 17 residues. The germline V gene encodes CDR1 LGHDT and CDR2 YNNKEL (reference sequence). The CDR3 reads CASSQEWAESSYNEQFF. The CDR3 nucleotides are TGTGCCAGCAGCCAAGAGTGGGCAGAGAGCTCCTACAATGAGCAGTTCTTC.

The chain recombines TRBV6-5 with TRBJ2-6; 10 nucleotides align to TRBD1. Trimming removed 6 bases from V and 6 bases from J; junction bases left unmatched: 5. The CDR3 is 15 residues long. Germline V CDR1 and CDR2: MNHEY, SVGAGI. The CDR3 loop is CASSRGTGEANVLTF. The CDR3 DNA reads TGTGCCAGCAGCCGGGGGACAGGGGAGGCCAACGTCCTGACTTTC.

This clonotype was detected many times. This sequence joins TRBV4-2 and TRBJ2-1; 8 nucleotides match TRBD2. CDR1 and CDR2 from the germline V gene are LGHNA and YNFKEQ. The CDR3 extends over 14 amino acids. This chain's CDR3 is CASGGAGAVDEQFF. The CDR3 DNA reads as TGTGCTTCGGGGGGGGCGGGAGCGGTCGATGAGCAGTTCTTC.

In its sample, this clonotype was seen a few times. The chain links TRBV25-1 to TRBJ2-7; maybe TRBD1 (6 bases). The CDR3 has 15 amino acids. CDR1 is MGHDK and CDR2 is SYGVNS in the germline V gene. Trimming took off 6 bases at V and 0 bases at J, with 15 bases between the two ends. The CDR3 coding sequence is TGTGCCAGCAGCGAAACAGGGTTAAGCTCCTACGAGCAGTACTTC. Its protein is CASSETGLSSYEQYF.

J is TRBJ2-1 and V is TRBV7-6, with a tentative D call TRBD1 (6 bases). The CDR3 is made up of 14 amino acids. V was pared by 3 bases and J by 7 bases, with 13 bases between. Germline CDR1 SGHVS, CDR2 FNYEAQ. CDR3 DNA sequence: TGTGCCAGCAGCTTTTCCGCCAGGGGTAATGAGCAGTTCTTC. Protein product: CASSFSARGNEQFF.

In its sample, this clonotype was seen a few times. V gene TRBV6-1 combines with J gene TRBJ2-5, with D tentatively TRBD1 or TRBD2 (6 bases each). The CDR3 consists of 16 residues. Trimming left V 2 bases short and J 5 bases short, with 18 bases between. Germline values: CDR1 MNHNS, CDR2 SASEGT. CDR3 amino acids: CASSELPEGGGETQYF. The CDR3 DNA is TGTGCCAGCAGTGAACTCCCTGAGGGGGGTGGCGAGACCCAGTACTTC.

This chain uses TRBV11-2 with TRBJ2-7; 7 bases align to TRBD1. Trimming took 3 bases from V and 5 from J; bases not matched to a gene: 7. CDR3 size: 14 residues. CDR1 SGHAT and CDR2 FQNNGV come from the germline V gene. CDR3: CASSFGQGGDEQYF. DNA of the CDR3: TGTGCCAGCAGCTTTGGGCAAGGGGGCGACGAGCAGTACTTC.

A few counts support this clonotype. The chain links TRBV7-9 to TRBJ2-1, with a possible D match to TRBD1 (6 bases). The germline V gene encodes CDR1 SEHNR and CDR2 FQNEAQ (reference sequence). V was trimmed by 0 bases and J by 8 bases, leaving 20 bases between them. CDR3 length: 17 residues. DNA of the CDR3: TGTGCCAGCAGCTTAGCGGGAACAGGGCGAGGCAGCTATGAGCAGTTCTTC. Its protein product is CASSLAGTGRGSYEQFF.